This T cell receptor beta chain originates from a study of cytomegalovirus exposure and HLA in healthy donors. Across the study: Early released data had around 79 million unique TCRs, all coming from HLA-typed donors.

Vbeta (60) and Jbeta (13) primers were used in the PCR. Under the authors' procedure: Later, 65 million to 85 million unique TCR beta chains were counted in an analysis, and roughly 10 million of them were shared. TCRdb's copy holds only in-frame clones and misses some; the assay was immunoSEQ multiplex PCR. V, J and clone size are those of that table, while D and trimming were read from the DNA. Of tens of thousands of clones in the sample, more than 60% were seen once. General study results and limits: A later analysis linked a missense DCLRE1C variant to TCR beta V- and J-gene trimming. When a later analysis was performed, an Asian-associated ancestry cluster reportedly had fewer N-insertions than the approximately 690-donor mean.

The CDR3 loop spans 16 amino acids. Germline lookup yields CDR1 MDHEN and CDR2 SYDVKM. V shed 5 bases, J shed 7 bases, and the junction held 13 bases outside the gene matches. With respect to this clone: Antigen unknown.

Material: PBMCs. The TCR sequence derives from a male donor in good health and CMV-seropositive. The rearrangement uses TRBV28 and TRBJ2-1, with 8 bases matching TRBD2. The CDR3 sequence: CASSKPRGEGENEQFF. The CDR3 DNA sequence: TGTGCCAGCAGTAAACCGCGGGGGGAAGGGGAGAATGAGCAGTTCTTC.